This TCR beta chain is drawn from a study of T-cell reconstitution after alpha-beta-depleted transplantation in children. The TCRbeta library incorporated unique molecular identifiers. TCRdb called the PCR reads again in MiXCR, with one record for every CDR3 protein. The sample comprises some 290,000 distinct CDR3 sequences, over 20% of which are singletons, and approximately 11% rests with the top ten. Study-wide findings and caveats: It was newly produced T cells that mostly accounted for T-cell counts and diversity one year after transplant.

The germline CDR1 and CDR2 sequences are MGHRA and YSYEKL. V was pared by 2 bases and J by 2 bases, with 16 bases between. The CDR3 loop spans 16 amino acids. This clonotype was observed a handful of times. Its antigen remains unknown. The receptor's source is a male patient between 10 and 17 years old who had a stem cell transplant for acute lymphoblastic leukemia, so the T cells may come from the graft donor. The input for sequencing was PBMCs, mostly from graft donor cells, taken 180 days after TCRalphabeta/CD19-depleted stem cell transplant. The V and J genes are TRBV4-1 and TRBJ2-7, with a weak D call TRBD1 (5 bases). The CDR3, as DNA: TGCGCCAGCAGCCAAAACAGGCTAGGGTTTGCCTACGAGCAGTACTTC. Amino acid sequence: CASSQNRLGFAYEQYF.